This TCR beta chain was recovered during a study of cytotoxic CD8 clonotypes in ibrutinib-treated CLL. Overall study findings and caveats: Clonality (at baseline) was higher than in age-matched healthy donors and tracked circulating CD8+ T-cell counts. Higher clonality was seen at ibrutinib response and a return toward baseline at progression. Treatment left the uncommon public clonotypes either contracted or stable in frequency.

This clone was seen just once. Antigen: not known. The CDR3 sequence is 15 residues long. Germline V gene data show CDR1 as MNHNY and CDR2 as SVGAGI (reference sequence). Deletions cut 2 bases from V and 6 bases from J, with 15 bases between. The intended depth for sequencing was 1 in 200,000 to 1 in 1 million T cells. The data were produced by immunoSEQ multiplex PCR, yet TCRdb's version contains in-frame clones alone and is incomplete. The sample has over 150,000 clones; approximately 77% are singletons. This receptor was identified in a human donor with chronic lymphocytic leukemia. Sequenced material: PBMCs, taken after 12 months of ibrutinib treatment. The chain joins TRBV6-6 to TRBJ2-3; possibly TRBD1 for D (6 bases). In nucleotides, the CDR3 is TGTGCCAGCAGTTACGGCCAGGGGCTCAAGGATACGCAGTATTTT. As protein: CASSYGQGLKDTQYF.